This passage covers 12 T cell receptor beta chains from one sample sequenced in a study of graft-versus-host responses after intestinal transplantation. Labeling with CFSE marked 200,000 responder cells, which were plated with 200,000 irradiated, violet-dye-labeled stimulator cells. The method was immunoSEQ multiplex PCR; TCRdb's version includes in-frame clones alone and lacks a portion of them. The sample gives approximately 12,000 clones, 30% of which show up once; 2% to 3% is in the top ten. Sequencing used alloreactive CD8+ T cells from a mixed lymphocyte reaction culture, obtained before intestinal transplant. This sample's subset: CFSE-low proliferating T cells sorted from roughly six-day pre-transplant mixed lymphocyte reaction (GvH or HvG direction). The receptors shown here come from a human patient who received an intestinal transplant.

The chain recombines TRBV28 with TRBJ1-1, with 8 bases that match TRBD1. This CDR3 has 15 residues. Germline CDR1 and CDR2: MDHEN and SYDVKM. Losses at the gene ends were 7 bases for V and 4 bases for J; bases not matched to a gene: 11. This CDR3 reads CASIPDLDRGTEAFF. CDR3 bases: TGTGCCAGCATCCCAGATCTCGACAGGGGCACTGAAGCTTTCTTT.

The gene calls are TRBV9 and TRBJ2-3, with 7 bases identical to TRBD2. CDR1 and CDR2 (germline): SGDLS, YYNGEE. CDR3 length equals 17 residues. V shed 0 bases and J 2 bases; nucleotides not matched to a gene: 9. The CDR3 coding sequence is TGTGCCAGCAGCGTAGGGGGGGGAGGGCCCCCCACAGATACGCAGTATTTT. This codes for CASSVGGGGPPTDTQYF.

The rearrangement links TRBV4-1 to TRBJ1-1; D ambiguous. Trimming cost V 0 bases and J 0 bases, with 14 bases left between them. The length of the CDR3 is 17 residues. CDR1 and CDR2 (germline): MGHRA, YSYEKL. The CDR3 loop is CASSQEGSTVMNTEAFF. The CDR3 region has the DNA TGCGCCAGCAGCCAAGAGGGGAGTACGGTTATGAACACTGAAGCTTTCTTT.

This clone qualifies as medium-sized. The chain carries TRBV6-5 and TRBJ2-7, with 7 bases aligning to TRBD2. The CDR3 sequence is 15 residues long. With V trimmed by 3 bases and J by 6 bases, 11 bases remained unmatched. The germline gives CDR1 MNHEY, CDR2 SVGAGI. The CDR3 region is CASSYGVGGPVEQYF. CDR3 nucleotide sequence: TGTGCCAGCAGTTATGGGGTGGGAGGGCCAGTCGAGCAGTACTTC.

This clone is medium-sized in the sample. The chain uses TRBV6-1 and TRBJ1-2; D is perhaps TRBD1 (5 bases). Germline assignment: CDR1 MNHNS and CDR2 SASEGT. The CDR3 length is 12 residues. Between the trimmed V and J ends, which lost 9 bases and 2 bases, there was a span of 10 bases. The CDR3 region has the DNA TGTGCCAGACGGGCAGGGAACTATGGCTACACCTTC. This gives the protein CARRAGNYGYTF.

This chain uses TRBV6-6 with TRBJ2-1; TRBD2 aligns across 8 bases. The J segment lost 8 bases and the V segment lost 2 bases, leaving 2 bases of the junction unmatched. The CDR3 has 13 residues. CDR1 and CDR2 (germline): MNHNY, SVGAGI (reference sequence). The CDR3 sequence: CASSYVAGHEQFF. CDR3 sequence (DNA): TGTGCCAGCAGTTACGTAGCGGGGCATGAGCAGTTCTTC.

The V and J genes are TRBV11-1 and TRBJ2-7; 12 nucleotides agree with TRBD2. Germline trimming cut 1 base from V and 6 bases from J; bases unmatched to any gene: 1. The CDR3 contains 14 residues. The germline gives CDR1 SGHAT, CDR2 FQDESV (reference sequence). The CDR3 DNA reads as TGTGCCAGCAGCTTAGGGACTAGCGGGACCGAGCAGTACTTC. Protein: CASSLGTSGTEQYF.

This clone appeared a few times. The chain carries TRBV18 and TRBJ1-2, with a possible D match to TRBD1 (6 bases). Trimming pared 4 bases from V and 4 bases from J, leaving 16 bases between. CDR3 size: 15 residues. Per germline, CDR1 KGHSH and CDR2 LQKENI. The CDR3, as DNA: TGTGCCAGCTCACTAGATTACAGGGTACGCTATGGCTACACCTTC. Protein product: CASSLDYRVRYGYTF.

In its sample, this clone ranks as medium-sized. This sequence joins TRBV6-5 and TRBJ1-6, with 8 bases matching TRBD1. Germline V lookup: CDR1 MNHEY, CDR2 SVGAGI. Losses at the gene ends were 5 bases for V and 2 bases for J; bases not matched to a gene: 2. This CDR3 has 15 amino acids. The CDR3 coding sequence is TGTGCCAGCAGTACGACAGGGGCCTATAATTCACCCCTCCACTTT. Its protein is CASSTTGAYNSPLHF.

By frequency in the sample, this clone is medium-sized. The CDR3 loop is CASSLTSGAYEQYF. The CDR3 DNA reads as TGTGCCAGCAGTTTGACTAGCGGGGCCTACGAGCAGTACTTC. The chain couples TRBV27 to TRBJ2-7; 11 positions match TRBD2. CDR1 and CDR2 (germline): MNHEY, SMNVEV (reference sequence). The CDR3 runs to 14 residues. V lost 3 bases to trimming and J lost 2 bases; unmatched junction nucleotides: 0.

By share, this clone ranks as medium-sized. This sequence joins TRBV4-1 and TRBJ2-7; D ambiguous. CDR1 and CDR2 from the germline V gene are MGHRA and YSYEKL. Trimming took off 4 bases at V and 0 bases at J, with 13 bases between the two ends. The CDR3 sequence is 15 residues long. The chain's CDR3 is CASSPLADRSYEQYF. DNA of the CDR3: TGCGCCAGCAGCCCCTTGGCGGACCGCTCCTACGAGCAGTACTTC.

The sample holds a few counts of this clone. The chain is built from TRBV6-9 and TRBJ2-5; D tentatively reads TRBD1 or TRBD2 (5 bases each). Germline lookup yields CDR1 MNHGY and CDR2 SVAAGI. The V gene lost 3 bases and the J gene lost 2 bases, with 10 bases spanning the gap. The CDR3 is made up of 14 amino acids. As DNA, the CDR3 is TGTGCCAGCAGTTACGGGGCAGGACAAGAGACCCAGTACTTC. This sequence encodes CASSYGAGQETQYF.